These 17 T cell receptor beta chains were all obtained from the same sample, sequenced in a study of cytomegalovirus exposure and HLA in healthy donors. PCR employed 60 Vbeta and 13 Jbeta primers. Repertoires were generated with immunoSEQ multiplex PCR, while TCRdb's copy carries only in-frame clones and drops some. The table has under 200,000 clones, around 77% seen once. Material: PBMCs. The receptors here all came from a woman in her twenties or thirties in good health and CMV-seropositive.

V and J are TRBV6-1 and TRBJ2-1, with 7 bases lining up with TRBD1. This CDR3 is 13 amino acids long. Germline CDR1 MNHNS, CDR2 SASEGT. J was trimmed by 8 bases and V by 9 bases; bases with no gene match: 10. As DNA, the CDR3 is TGTGCCAGTTTAAGGGGGCTGGTTTATGAGCAGTTCTTC. Protein sequence: CASLRGLVYEQFF.

The chain carries TRBV2 and TRBJ2-2; 7 bases agree with TRBD1. V was pared by 6 bases and J by 3 bases, with 10 bases of the junction left unmatched. The V gene's germline CDR1 is SNHLY and CDR2 FYNNEI. The CDR3 runs to 16 residues. Here the CDR3 DNA reads TGTGCCAGCAGCCCCCCCCAGACAGGGTACACCGGGGAGCTGTTTTTT. This encodes CASSPPQTGYTGELFF. The entire variable domain, with the rest obtained from reference TRBV2 and TRBJ2-2, is as follows: EPEVTQTPSHQVTQMGQEVILRCVPISNHLYFYWYRQILGQKVEFLVSFYNNEISEKSEIFDDQFSVERPDGSNFTLKIRSTKLEDSAMYFCASSPPQTGYTGELFFGEGSRLTVL.

This clone was seen more than once but under ten times. V is TRBV29-1 and J is TRBJ2-2; 9 bases line up with TRBD1. The CDR3 length is 15 residues. The J segment lost 6 bases and the V segment lost 6 bases, leaving 11 bases of the junction unmatched. The germline V gene encodes CDR1 SQVTM and CDR2 ANQGSEA. Here the CDR3 reads CSVSPGTGLSGELFF. As DNA, the CDR3 is TGCAGCGTATCCCCCGGGACAGGGTTGTCCGGGGAGCTGTTTTTT.

J is TRBJ1-2 and V is TRBV25-1, with 8 bases aligning to TRBD1. J gave up 6 bases and V 2 bases, and 11 bases lay outside the gene matches. The germline V gene has CDR1 MGHDK and CDR2 SYGVNS. This CDR3 has 16 amino acids. Written as DNA, the CDR3 is TGTGCCAGCAGTGAAATAAATTTCGGACAGGGCCATGGCTACACCTTC. Amino acids: CASSEINFGQGHGYTF.

The V gene is TRBV5-1, the J gene TRBJ1-2; unclear D gene. Trimming removed 0 bases at V and 4 bases at J, with 10 bases between. The CDR3 has 14 amino acids. Germline CDR1 is SGHRS and CDR2 is YFSETQ. The CDR3 nucleotides are TGCGCCAGCAGCTTGGAACCGGGGAGCTATGGCTACACCTTC. This codes for CASSLEPGSYGYTF.

The J gene is TRBJ2-7, the V gene TRBV4-3, with 7 bases lining up with TRBD2. This CDR3 is 13 amino acids long. Germline trimming cut 4 bases from V and 0 bases from J; bases unmatched to any gene: 0. Germline V gene sequence: CDR1 LGHNA, CDR2 YSLEER. The DNA for the CDR3 is TGCGCCAGCAGCCGGGACTACTCCTACGAGCAGTACTTC. This gives the protein CASSRDYSYEQYF.

The rearrangement joins TRBV7-9 to TRBJ1-5, with 7 nucleotides matching TRBD1. The CDR3 has 17 residues. V lost 5 bases to trimming and J lost 0 bases; unmatched junction nucleotides: 10. The germline gives CDR1 SEHNR, CDR2 FQNEAQ (reference sequence). The CDR3 region has the DNA TGTGCCAGCAGCCGCTCCGGGACAGCCAATAGCAATCAGCCCCAGCATTTT. It translates to CASSRSGTANSNQPQHF.

This clone turned up a few times. CDR3 residues: CASRTVDEKLFF. CDR3 sequence (DNA): TGTGCCAGCAGGACAGTCGATGAAAAACTGTTTTTT. The chain is built from TRBV6-6 and TRBJ1-4, with D possibly matching TRBD1 (5 bases). V gave up 6 bases and J gave up 6 bases, with 8 bases separating them. Germline-derived CDR1 and CDR2 are MNHNY and SVGAGI (reference sequence). The CDR3 totals 12 residues.

The chain uses TRBV7-9 and TRBJ1-2; 8 bases match TRBD1. Germline CDR1 and CDR2: SEHNR and FQNEAQ (reference sequence). This CDR3 region has 13 residues. V trimming: 5 bases; J trimming: 5 bases; junction bases outside the gene matches: 4. CDR3 in DNA: TGTGCCAGCAGCCGGGGACAGGAGTATGGCTACACCTTC. This translates into CASSRGQEYGYTF.

This clone was detected only a few times. CDR3 sequence: CASSLSGGTDTQYF. CDR3 nucleotide sequence: TGTGCCAGCAGTCTTAGCGGGGGTACAGATACGCAGTATTTT. The chain is built from TRBV27 and TRBJ2-3; 9 positions match TRBD2. The CDR3 spans 14 residues. With 5 bases clipped from V and 3 bases from J, the junction kept 3 bases outside the gene matches. CDR1 and CDR2 from the germline V gene are MNHEY and SMNVEV (reference sequence).

CDR3 sequence: CASSEDRDYGYTF. The DNA for the CDR3 is TGTGCCAGCAGTGAGGACAGGGACTATGGCTACACCTTC. The chain uses TRBV28 and TRBJ1-2; 8 nucleotides agree with TRBD1. Germline V lookup: CDR1 MDHEN, CDR2 SYDVKM. The CDR3 runs 13 residues. The ends lost 5 bases at V and 3 bases at J; junction bases unmatched: 2.

The J gene is TRBJ2-3, the V gene TRBV5-1, with D possibly matching TRBD2 (6 bases). There are 14 residues in the CDR3. The V end lost 2 bases, the J end lost 3 bases, and 10 bases lay between the germline ends. CDR1 and CDR2 from the germline V gene are SGHRS and YFSETQ. CDR3 nucleotide sequence: TGCGCCAGCAGCTTTGGGACTGCTACAGATACGCAGTATTTT. Residues: CASSFGTATDTQYF.

This clone was counted a single time. The rearrangement uses TRBV7-2 and TRBJ2-7; D may be TRBD1 (6 bases). Germline V gene lookup returns CDR1 SGHTA and CDR2 FQGNSA. Trimming left V 5 bases short and J 0 bases short, with 11 bases between. The CDR3 extends over 14 amino acids. Here the CDR3 reads CASSNNRVSYEQYF. The DNA of the CDR3 is TGTGCCAGCAGCAATAACAGGGTCTCCTACGAGCAGTACTTC.

V usage is TRBV11-3 and J usage is TRBJ1-1; TRBD1 might be the D (6 bases). The CDR3 is made up of 14 amino acids. V lost 5 bases and J 4 bases, leaving 14 bases between the germline ends. Germline V gives CDR1 SGHNT, CDR2 YENEEA. In DNA form, the CDR3 reads TGTGCCAGCAGCCCGGGACAATCCAGCACTGAAGCTTTCTTT. Protein sequence: CASSPGQSSTEAFF.

The chain joins TRBV7-9 to TRBJ1-5; 10 bases match TRBD1. The V gene end was trimmed by 1 base and the J gene end by 7 bases; junction bases not matched to a gene: 4. This CDR3 has 15 residues. Germline CDR1 reads SEHNR; CDR2 reads FQNEAQ (reference sequence). CDR3 in DNA: TGTGCCAGCAGCTTAGGACAGGGGGCACAGCAGCCCCAGCATTTT. Translated: CASSLGQGAQQPQHF.

J is TRBJ2-5 and V is TRBV5-5; D is ambiguous. V shed 0 bases and J shed 2 bases, with 5 bases lying between them. Germline V gene sequence: CDR1 SGHKS, CDR2 YYEKEE (reference sequence). CDR3 length: 13 residues. In nucleotides, the CDR3 is TGTGCCAGCAGCTTGGGAGTGCAAGAGACCCAGTACTTC. Amino acid sequence: CASSLGVQETQYF.

The genes are TRBV2 and TRBJ2-7; 8 bases are shared with TRBD2. Per the germline V gene, CDR1 is SNHLY and CDR2 is FYNNEI. The CDR3 length is 14 residues. After removal of 7 bases from V and 5 bases from J, the junction contained 10 bases not matched to a gene. In DNA, the CDR3 is TGTGCCAGCACCAAAGAGCGGGGGCTGGACGAGCAGTACTTC. It is translated as CASTKERGLDEQYF.